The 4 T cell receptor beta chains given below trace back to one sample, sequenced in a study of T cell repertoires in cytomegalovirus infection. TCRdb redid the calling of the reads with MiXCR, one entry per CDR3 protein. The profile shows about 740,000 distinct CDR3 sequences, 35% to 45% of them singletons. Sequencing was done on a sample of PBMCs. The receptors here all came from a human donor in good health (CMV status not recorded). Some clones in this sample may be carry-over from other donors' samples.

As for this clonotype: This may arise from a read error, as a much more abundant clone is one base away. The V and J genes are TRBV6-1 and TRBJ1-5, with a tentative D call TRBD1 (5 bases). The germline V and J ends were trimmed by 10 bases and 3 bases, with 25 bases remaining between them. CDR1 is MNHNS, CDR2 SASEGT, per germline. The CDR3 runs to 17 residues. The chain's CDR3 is CAIRENPPGRPNQPQHF. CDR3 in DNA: TGTGCCATCAGGGAGAACCCCCCCGGGCGCCCCAATCAGCCCCAGCATTTT.

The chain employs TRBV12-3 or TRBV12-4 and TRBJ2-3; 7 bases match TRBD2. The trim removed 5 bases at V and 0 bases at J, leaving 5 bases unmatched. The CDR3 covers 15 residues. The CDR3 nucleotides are TGTGCCAGCAGTCGGCTAGCGGCTAGCACAGATACGCAGTATTTT. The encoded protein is CASSRLAASTDTQYF.

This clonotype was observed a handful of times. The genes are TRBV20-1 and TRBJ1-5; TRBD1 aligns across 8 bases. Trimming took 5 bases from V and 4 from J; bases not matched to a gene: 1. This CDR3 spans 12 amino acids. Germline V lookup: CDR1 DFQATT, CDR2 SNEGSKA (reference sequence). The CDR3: CSARQGNQPQHF. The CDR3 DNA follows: TGCAGTGCTCGACAGGGGAATCAGCCCCAGCATTTT.

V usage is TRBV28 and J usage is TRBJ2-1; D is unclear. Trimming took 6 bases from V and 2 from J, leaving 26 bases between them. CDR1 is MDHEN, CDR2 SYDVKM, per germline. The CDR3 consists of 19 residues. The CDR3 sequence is CASSGMVRASGAPYNEQFF. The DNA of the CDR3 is TGTGCCAGCAGCGGAATGGTTCGGGCTTCTGGAGCGCCCTACAATGAGCAGTTCTTC.